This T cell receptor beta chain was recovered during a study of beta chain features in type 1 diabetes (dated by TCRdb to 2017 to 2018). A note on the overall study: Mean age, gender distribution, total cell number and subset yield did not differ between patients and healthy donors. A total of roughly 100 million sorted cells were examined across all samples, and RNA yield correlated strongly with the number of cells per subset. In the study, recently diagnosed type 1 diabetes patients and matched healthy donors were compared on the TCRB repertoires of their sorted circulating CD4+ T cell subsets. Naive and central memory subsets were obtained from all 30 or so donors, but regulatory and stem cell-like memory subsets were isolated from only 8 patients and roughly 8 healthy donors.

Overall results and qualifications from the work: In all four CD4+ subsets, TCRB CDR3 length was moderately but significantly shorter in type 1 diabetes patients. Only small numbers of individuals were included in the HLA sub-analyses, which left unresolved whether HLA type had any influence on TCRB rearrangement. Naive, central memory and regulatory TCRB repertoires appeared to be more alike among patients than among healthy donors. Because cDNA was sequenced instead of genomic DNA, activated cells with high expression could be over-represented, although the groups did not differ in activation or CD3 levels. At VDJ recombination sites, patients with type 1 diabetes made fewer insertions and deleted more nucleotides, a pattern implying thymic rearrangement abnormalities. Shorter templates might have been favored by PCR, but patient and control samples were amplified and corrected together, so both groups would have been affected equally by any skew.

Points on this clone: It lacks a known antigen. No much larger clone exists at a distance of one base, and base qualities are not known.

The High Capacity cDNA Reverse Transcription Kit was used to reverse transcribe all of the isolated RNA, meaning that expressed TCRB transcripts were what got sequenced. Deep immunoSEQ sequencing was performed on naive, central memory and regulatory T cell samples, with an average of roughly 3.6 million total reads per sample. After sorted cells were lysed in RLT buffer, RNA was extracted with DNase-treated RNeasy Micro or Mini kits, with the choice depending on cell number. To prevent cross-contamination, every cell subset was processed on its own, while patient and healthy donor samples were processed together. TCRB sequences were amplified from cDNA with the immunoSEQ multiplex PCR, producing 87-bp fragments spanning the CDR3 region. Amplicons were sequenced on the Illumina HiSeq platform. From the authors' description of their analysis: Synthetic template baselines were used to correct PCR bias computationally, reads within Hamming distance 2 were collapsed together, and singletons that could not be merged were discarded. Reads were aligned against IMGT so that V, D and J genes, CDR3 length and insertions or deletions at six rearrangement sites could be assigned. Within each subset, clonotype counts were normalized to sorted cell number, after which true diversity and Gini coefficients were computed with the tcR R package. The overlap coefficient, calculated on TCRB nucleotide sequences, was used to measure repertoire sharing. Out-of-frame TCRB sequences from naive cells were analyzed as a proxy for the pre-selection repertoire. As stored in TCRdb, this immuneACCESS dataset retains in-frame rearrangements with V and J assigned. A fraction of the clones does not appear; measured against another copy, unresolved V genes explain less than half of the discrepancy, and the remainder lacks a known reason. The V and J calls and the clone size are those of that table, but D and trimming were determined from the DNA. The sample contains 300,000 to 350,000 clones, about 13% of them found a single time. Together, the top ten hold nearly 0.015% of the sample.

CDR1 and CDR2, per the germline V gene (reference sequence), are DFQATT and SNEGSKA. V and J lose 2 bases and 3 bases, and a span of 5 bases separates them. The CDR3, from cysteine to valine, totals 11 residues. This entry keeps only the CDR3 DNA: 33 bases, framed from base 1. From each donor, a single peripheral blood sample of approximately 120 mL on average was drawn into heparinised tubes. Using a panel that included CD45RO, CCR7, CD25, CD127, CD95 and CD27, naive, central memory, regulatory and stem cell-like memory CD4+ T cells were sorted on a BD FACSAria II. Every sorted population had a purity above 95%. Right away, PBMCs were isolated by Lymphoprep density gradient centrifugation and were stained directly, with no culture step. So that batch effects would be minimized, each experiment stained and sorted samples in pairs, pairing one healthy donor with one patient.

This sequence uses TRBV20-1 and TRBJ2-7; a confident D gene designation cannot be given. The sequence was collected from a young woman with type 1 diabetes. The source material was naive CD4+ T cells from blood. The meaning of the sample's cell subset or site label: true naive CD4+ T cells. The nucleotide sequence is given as TGCAGTGCTAGACTGGGCTACGAGCAGTACGTC. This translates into CSARLGYEQYV.